This passage covers 5 T cell receptor beta chains from one sample sequenced in a study of blood T cell repertoires in COVID-19. Profiling relied on immunoSEQ multiplex PCR, and the TCRdb table lists in-frame clones only, not all of them. Of fewer than 200,000 clones in the sample, about 90% were seen once. The sample consisted of PBMCs or T cells enriched from blood (not recorded which). The receptors come from a human donor with acute COVID-19. The donor label of this sample is uncertain.

This rearrangement joins TRBV5-1 to TRBJ2-7; maybe TRBD1 (6 bases). Trimming took 4 bases from V and 4 from J, leaving 15 bases between them. The CDR3 loop spans 14 amino acids. From germline, CDR1 is SGHRS and CDR2 YFSETQ. CDR3 residues: CASSTRRGRYEQYF. The CDR3 DNA reads TGCGCCAGCAGCACCCGCAGGGGCCGGTACGAGCAGTACTTC.

This CDR3 reads CASRETGANYGYTF. CDR3 bases: TGTGCCAGCAGGGAGACAGGGGCTAACTATGGCTACACCTTC. The gene calls are TRBV11-2 and TRBJ1-2; 8 bases align to TRBD1. CDR3 length: 14 residues. Germline loops: CDR1 SGHAT, CDR2 FQNNGV. V gave up 6 bases and J gave up 0 bases; unmatched junction bases: 3.

The rearrangement uses TRBV6-5 and TRBJ1-2; a weak D match, TRBD1 (6 bases). Germline V gene sequence: CDR1 MNHEY, CDR2 SVGAGI. The CDR3 is 16 amino acids. V lost 2 bases to trimming and J lost 4 bases, with 17 bases between them. The CDR3 is CASSYTPGQTVYGYTF. The CDR3 nucleotides are TGTGCCAGCAGTTACACCCCCGGACAGACAGTCTATGGCTACACCTTC.

The chain links TRBV9 to TRBJ2-6; 10 positions agree with TRBD2. J lost 2 bases, V lost 1 base, and 3 bases had no gene match. Germline lookup yields CDR1 SGDLS and CDR2 YYNGEE. CDR3 length: 17 residues. Here the CDR3 DNA reads TGTGCCAGCAGCGTACAGCGGGGGGGACCTGGGGCCAACGTCCTGACTTTC. Protein product: CASSVQRGGPGANVLTF.

V and J are TRBV12-5 and TRBJ2-3, with 12 positions matching TRBD2. This CDR3 has 17 residues. CDR1 and CDR2 (germline): LGHNT, FRNRAP. V was clipped by 5 bases and J by 4 bases; unmatched bases: 10. The CDR3 is CASGPLRASGGADTQYF. The DNA of the CDR3 is TGTGCTAGTGGTCCGCTGCGGGCTAGCGGGGGGGCAGATACGCAGTATTTT.